The 28 T cell receptor beta chains below were found in one sample sequenced in a study of blood T cells in healthy people across ages. The use of a sample-barcoded 5' primer and a J-beta primer mix characterized a second PCR of about 7 to 12 cycles. Each CDR3 protein is one row after TCRdb ran MiXCR on the 5' RACE reads. The table shows about 1.6 million distinct CDR3 sequences, with about 31% occurring only once. The sample was blood. These TCRs come from a young woman in good health.

The chain joins TRBV7-3 to TRBJ1-2; 8 positions match TRBD1. Germline V gene data show CDR1 as SGHTA and CDR2 as FQGTGA. The V and J ends lost 2 bases and 0 bases, in that order; junction bases with no gene match: 8. The CDR3 consists of 17 residues. The CDR3 sequence: CASSLYPGTGANYGYTF. The CDR3, as DNA: TGTGCCAGCAGCTTATATCCGGGGACAGGAGCTAACTATGGCTACACCTTC. Together with reference TRBV7-3 and TRBJ1-2, the CDR3 gives the full variable domain: GAGVSQTPSNKVTEKGKYVELRCDPISGHTALYWYRQSLGQGPEFLIYFQGTGAADDSGLPNDRFFAVRPEGSVSTLKIQRTERGDSAVYLCASSLYPGTGANYGYTFGSGTRLTVV.

There are many counts of this clonotype. In DNA, the CDR3 is TGCAGTGCTGGGACAGGCTATAATTCACCCCTCCACTTT. It specifies CSAGTGYNSPLHF. J is TRBJ1-6 and V is TRBV20-1, with TRBD1 matching over 8 bases. CDR1 is DFQATT and CDR2 is SNEGSKA in the germline V gene (reference sequence). V was clipped by 5 bases and J by 3 bases; unmatched bases: 0. The CDR3 length is 13 residues.

The chain links TRBV27 to TRBJ2-5; TRBD1 matches at 9 bases. The V gene's germline CDR1 is MNHEY and CDR2 SMNVEV (reference sequence). There are 15 residues in the CDR3. Unmatched junction bases numbered 4, after V lost 5 bases and J lost 0 bases. DNA of the CDR3: TGTGCCAGCAGTACTGGGACAGGGCACCAAGAGACCCAGTACTTC. Amino acids: CASSTGTGHQETQYF.

The CDR3: CASSQERGGGGSDTQYF. The CDR3 nucleotides read TGCGCCAGCAGCCAAGAGAGAGGCGGAGGTGGATCGGATACGCAGTATTTT. The chain has TRBV4-1 and TRBJ2-3, with D perhaps TRBD2 (5 bases). CDR1 is MGHRA, CDR2 YSYEKL, per germline. V was shortened by 0 bases and J by 6 bases, with 19 bases between the two germline ends. The CDR3 runs 17 residues.

There are many counts of this clonotype. The chain recombines TRBV29-1 with TRBJ2-5, with D possibly being TRBD2 (6 bases). Trimming stripped 7 bases from V and 2 bases from J, with 11 bases between. Per the germline V gene, CDR1 is SQVTM and CDR2 is ANQGSEA. This CDR3 is built from 12 residues. In nucleotides, the CDR3 is TGCAGCGCGGAGGGCCCACAAGAGACCCAGTACTTC. Protein product: CSAEGPQETQYF.

This chain connects TRBV27 to TRBJ2-7; tentatively, D is TRBD1 or TRBD2 (6 bases each). Germline V lookup: CDR1 MNHEY, CDR2 SMNVEV (reference sequence). The CDR3 extends over 14 amino acids. CDR3 loop: CVSSPRGAEYEQYF. Written as DNA, the CDR3 is TGTGTAAGCAGTCCGAGGGGGGCGGAATACGAGCAGTACTTC.

The rearrangement links TRBV11-1 to TRBJ2-7; D uncertain. The CDR3 is 13 residues long. The V and J ends lost 2 bases and 1 base respectively, with 6 bases between them. The germline gives CDR1 SGHAT, CDR2 FQDESV (reference sequence). The DNA of the CDR3 is TGTGCCAGCAGCTTATACCATTCCTACGAGCAGTACTTC. This encodes CASSLYHSYEQYF.

This clonotype has a handful of counts. The chain recombines TRBV10-3 with TRBJ2-1, with D possibly matching TRBD2 (5 bases). V was shortened by 8 bases and J by 4 bases, with 12 bases between the two germline ends. In germline, CDR1 is ENHRY, CDR2 SYGVKD. The CDR3 runs 13 residues. CDR3 coding DNA: TGTGCCATCCTGGGAGAGGCATACAATGAGCAGTTCTTC. This gives the protein CAILGEAYNEQFF.

The genes are TRBV4-1 and TRBJ1-1; weak D call: TRBD1 (6 bases). V was shortened by 2 bases and J by 7 bases, with 20 bases between the two germline ends. CDR1 is MGHRA, CDR2 YSYEKL, per germline. The CDR3 is 16 amino acids. CDR3 region: CASSQQRKRGAYEAFF. The CDR3 region has the DNA TGCGCCAGCAGCCAACAAAGGAAGAGGGGGGCATATGAAGCTTTCTTT.

The chain recombines TRBV7-9 with TRBJ2-7; 8 bases fit TRBD2. The CDR3 contains 17 residues. Looked up from germline, CDR1 is SEHNR and CDR2 is FQNEAQ (reference sequence). Germline trimming cut 0 bases from V and 4 bases from J; bases unmatched to any gene: 11. CDR3: CASSLAVGSGKTYEQYF. CDR3 coding DNA: TGTGCCAGCAGCTTAGCTGTTGGTAGCGGGAAAACATACGAGCAGTACTTC.

This clonotype was detected many times. The chain has TRBV4-1 and TRBJ2-1, with D unclear. Germline-derived CDR1 and CDR2 are MGHRA and YSYEKL. There are 13 residues in the CDR3. Trimming took 4 bases from V and 7 from J, leaving 11 bases between them. Written as DNA, the CDR3 is TGCGCCAGCAGCCTTCTGACTTATAATGAGCAGTTCTTC. It is translated as CASSLLTYNEQFF.

This clonotype has just a few counts. V and J are TRBV4-1 and TRBJ2-1, with D perhaps TRBD2 (5 bases). Trimming took off 0 bases at V and 1 base at J, with 13 bases between the two ends. The CDR3 sequence is 17 residues long. Germline V CDR1 and CDR2: MGHRA, YSYEKL. CDR3 sequence: CASSQDRAVLSYNEQFF. CDR3 nucleotides: TGCGCCAGCAGCCAAGATAGAGCGGTCCTATCCTACAATGAGCAGTTCTTC.

This clonotype was detected a few times. The V gene is TRBV18, the J gene TRBJ2-7, with a possible D match to TRBD1 (5 bases). From germline, CDR1 is KGHSH and CDR2 LQKENI. Trimming shortened V by 3 bases and J by 7 bases, and 13 bases separated the two germline ends. The CDR3 loop spans 13 amino acids. DNA for the CDR3: TGTGCCAGCTCACCCGCATTGCAGGGTGAGCAGTACTTC. Translating it yields CASSPALQGEQYF.

In this sample, this clonotype turned up once. A much larger clone differs from this one at a single base, so this may be a read error. The chain joins TRBV5-1 to TRBJ2-3; the D gene is possibly TRBD2 (5 bases). The CDR3 has 17 amino acids. The V and J ends lost 4 bases and 0 bases respectively, with 18 bases between them. Germline CDR1 is SGHRS and CDR2 is YFSETQ. The CDR3 region is CASSPGIGSGSTDTQYF. CDR3 nucleotides: TGCGCCAGCAGCCCTGGGATAGGGAGCGGTAGCACAGATACGCAGTATTTT.

The chain couples TRBV28 to TRBJ2-4; D not resolved. Per germline, CDR1 MDHEN and CDR2 SYDVKM. CDR3 length: 13 residues. V lost 5 bases and J 8 bases, leaving 13 bases between the germline ends. CDR3 coding DNA: TGTGCCAGCAGTCGCCCCCAATATGACATTCAGTACTTC. Translated, it gives CASSRPQYDIQYF.

This chain links TRBV27 with TRBJ2-7, with 7 bases matching TRBD1. CDR1 is MNHEY, CDR2 SMNVEV, per germline (reference sequence). The CDR3 sequence is 14 residues long. Trimming cost V 3 bases and J 4 bases; bases outside gene matches: 6. Written as DNA, the CDR3 is TGTGCCAGCAGTTTCACGACAGGGTTGTACGAGCAGTACTTC. As protein: CASSFTTGLYEQYF.

This clonotype has at least ten counts. The chain links TRBV14 to TRBJ2-3; no clear D. The length of the CDR3 is 12 residues. Per germline, CDR1 SGHDN and CDR2 FVKESK. Trimming took 4 bases from V and 3 from J, leaving 5 bases between them. CDR3: CASSPQTDTQYF. The CDR3 region has the DNA TGTGCCAGCAGCCCTCAAACAGATACGCAGTATTTT.

A remark on this clonotype: The CDR3 end shows no conserved phenylalanine or tryptophan, and so a read error is likely. The chain has TRBV5-1 and TRBJ2-5; D ambiguous. Germline loops: CDR1 SGHRS, CDR2 YFSETQ. The CDR3 is 11 amino acids. The ends were cut back, 3 bases at V and 4 bases at J, with 4 bases in the middle. The CDR3 spells CASSWRETQYL. The CDR3 nucleotides read TGCGCCAGCAGCTGGAGAGAGACCCAGTACCTC.

This chain links TRBV28 with TRBJ1-2, with D perhaps TRBD1 (6 bases). The germline V and J ends were trimmed by 6 bases and 7 bases, with 21 bases remaining between them. The CDR3 runs 15 residues. Per the germline V gene, CDR1 is MDHEN and CDR2 is SYDVKM. In DNA form, the CDR3 reads TGTGCCAGCAGCTTAAGGGGGGCAGGGTTCTCTGGCTACACCTTC. Amino acids: CASSLRGAGFSGYTF.

The V and J genes are TRBV10-3 and TRBJ1-1; D might be TRBD1 (6 bases). Germline V gene data show CDR1 as ENHRY and CDR2 as SYGVKD. CDR3 length: 15 residues. V lost 6 bases and J lost 3, with 17 bases in between. DNA of the CDR3: TGTGCCATCAGCAAGGGACATAACCCAGACACTGAAGCTTTCTTT. This codes for CAISKGHNPDTEAFF.

The gene calls are TRBV9 and TRBJ2-1; 13 positions match TRBD2. The J call may be wrong; the DNA end is better matched by TRBJ2-7. The CDR3 has 19 residues. Germline V gives CDR1 SGDLS, CDR2 YYNGEE. CDR3 in amino acids: CASSVVGLAGRSSYNEQYF. CDR3 nucleotide sequence: TGTGCCAGCAGCGTAGTGGGACTAGCGGGGCGAAGCTCCTACAATGAGCAGTACTTC.

The rearrangement joins TRBV28 to TRBJ2-7; tentatively, D is TRBD2 (6 bases). Germline V gives CDR1 MDHEN, CDR2 SYDVKM. With 8 bases removed from V and 0 bases from J, the gap between germline ends came to 17 bases. This CDR3 is 15 amino acids long. The CDR3 protein is CASGTPGLASYEQYF. As DNA, the CDR3 is TGTGCCAGCGGGACGCCGGGACTGGCCTCCTACGAGCAGTACTTC.

In this sample, this clonotype turned up a few times. This rearrangement joins TRBV7-2 to TRBJ1-5; 9 positions match TRBD1. V lost 4 bases and J lost 9; bases outside the gene matches: 10. The CDR3 consists of 15 residues. Looked up from germline, CDR1 is SGHTA and CDR2 is FQGNSA. The CDR3 sequence: CASSSDRGTRWPQHF. CDR3 DNA: TGTGCCAGCAGCTCCGACAGGGGGACTCGATGGCCCCAGCATTTT.

This clonotype occurred a few times. The V call is TRBV13, the J call TRBJ2-7; a possible D gene is TRBD2 (5 bases). The CDR3 has 12 amino acids. Germline assignment: CDR1 PRHDT and CDR2 FYEKMQ (reference sequence). V was pared by 5 bases and J by 7 bases, with 12 bases between. CDR3 protein: CASSLMPGEQYF. Here the CDR3 DNA reads TGTGCCAGCAGCCTTATGCCGGGAGAGCAGTACTTC. The variable domain in full, with the rest retrieved from reference TRBV13 and TRBJ2-7, is AAGVIQSPRHLIKEKRETATLKCYPIPRHDTVYWYQQGPGQDPQFLISFYEKMQSDKGSIPDRFSAQQFSDYHSELNMSSLELGDSALYFCASSLMPGEQYFGPGTRLTVT.

The chain couples TRBV28 to TRBJ2-3; the D gene is possibly TRBD1 (5 bases). Per germline, CDR1 MDHEN and CDR2 SYDVKM. Trimming took off 8 bases at V and 3 bases at J, with 12 bases between the two ends. The CDR3 sequence is 13 residues long. CDR3 coding DNA: TGTGCCAGCGACAGAGATGGGACAGATACGCAGTATTTT. Its protein is CASDRDGTDTQYF.

This clonotype was counted many times. CDR3 region: CASSLRTVDTDTQYF. DNA for the CDR3: TGTGCCAGCAGCTTACGGACAGTAGACACAGATACGCAGTATTTT. The chain is built from TRBV13 and TRBJ2-3; D is perhaps TRBD1 (6 bases). Germline V gene lookup returns CDR1 PRHDT and CDR2 FYEKMQ (reference sequence). V shed 2 bases and J shed 2 bases, with 11 bases lying between them. This CDR3 contains 15 residues.

This clonotype was recorded only once. The genes are TRBV28 and TRBJ2-5; D is unresolved. Trimming took 5 bases from V and 1 from J, leaving 20 bases between them. This CDR3 comprises 17 residues. Germline CDR1 MDHEN, CDR2 SYDVKM. CDR3 in DNA: TGTGCCAGCAGTGTGAGCCTTTTCCGGGCACCCCAAGAGACCCAGTACTTC. Its translation is CASSVSLFRAPQETQYF.

This clonotype has more than one count but fewer than ten. V is TRBV2 and J is TRBJ2-1; perhaps TRBD1 as D (5 bases). Germline CDR1 is SNHLY and CDR2 is FYNNEI. There are 13 residues in the CDR3. The CDR3 bases are TGTGGTGGGGCGGCCTCTTCCTACAATGAGCAGTTCTTC. It is translated as CGGAASSYNEQFF.